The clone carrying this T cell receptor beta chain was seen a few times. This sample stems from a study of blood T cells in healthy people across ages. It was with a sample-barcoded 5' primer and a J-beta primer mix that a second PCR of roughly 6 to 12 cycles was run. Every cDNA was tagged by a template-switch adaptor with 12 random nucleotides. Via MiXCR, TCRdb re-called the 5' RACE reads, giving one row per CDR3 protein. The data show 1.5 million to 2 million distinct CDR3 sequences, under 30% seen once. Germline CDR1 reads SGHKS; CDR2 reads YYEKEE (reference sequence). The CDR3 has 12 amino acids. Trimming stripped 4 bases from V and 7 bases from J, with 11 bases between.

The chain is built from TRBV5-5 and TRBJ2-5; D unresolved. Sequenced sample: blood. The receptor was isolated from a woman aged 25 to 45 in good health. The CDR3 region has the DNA TGTGCCAGCAGCCCCCGGGTGGGGACCCAGTACTTC. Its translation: CASSPRVGTQYF.